Below are 12 T cell receptor beta chains sequenced from a single sample in a study of Graves' ophthalmopathy and Graves' hyperthyroidism. The authors amplified TCR beta CDR3 regions from RNA transcripts. Second-round multiplex PCR followed a first-round RT-PCR using HTBI primers. Each CDR3 protein gets one entry after TCRdb re-called the multiplex PCR reads with MiXCR. Altogether a few hundred thousand distinct CDR3 sequences are present, 20% to 25% being singletons, with the ten largest covering under 55%. The sample taken for sequencing was peripheral blood. These receptors were collected from a woman in her 50s with Graves' ophthalmopathy.

There are many counts of this clonotype. The genes are TRBV5-1 and TRBJ2-7; possibly TRBD2 for D (5 bases). The germline V gene encodes CDR1 SGHRS and CDR2 YFSETQ. The CDR3 has 14 amino acids. Trimming cost V 4 bases and J 0 bases, with 11 bases left between them. The DNA for the CDR3 is TGCGCCAGCAGCGCGGACTGGGCCTCCTACGAGCAGTACTTC. Translation: CASSADWASYEQYF.

The genes are TRBV27 and TRBJ1-5, with D hard to call. Germline CDR1 reads MNHEY; CDR2 reads SMNVEV (reference sequence). CDR3 length: 14 amino acids. Trimming stripped 3 bases from V and 3 bases from J, with 9 bases between. CDR3 amino acids: CASSFQGPNQPQHF. DNA for the CDR3: TGTGCCAGCAGTTTCCAAGGACCCAATCAGCCCCAGCATTTT.

This clonotype has ten or more counts. A much larger clone is a single base away; this may be a read error. V is TRBV6-1 and J is TRBJ1-3; 9 bases match TRBD1. CDR1 and CDR2 (germline): MNHNS, SASEGT. After removal of 6 bases from V and 8 bases from J, the junction contained 8 bases not matched to a gene. The CDR3 spans 14 residues. The CDR3 region has the DNA TGTGCCAGCAGGCGTCCCGGGACAGGGTACACCATATATTTT. Its protein is CASRRPGTGYTIYF.

The chain is built from TRBV27 and TRBJ2-7; 13 nucleotides agree with TRBD2. Per germline, CDR1 MNHEY and CDR2 SMNVEV (reference sequence). Trimming cost V 11 bases and J 1 base; bases outside gene matches: 5. There are 14 residues in the CDR3. This CDR3 reads CAAGLAGASYEQYF. The CDR3 coding sequence is TGTGCCGCAGGACTAGCGGGAGCGTCCTACGAGCAGTACTTC.

The table lists this clonotype with a few counts. This chain links TRBV12-3 or TRBV12-4 with TRBJ1-6; the match to TRBD1 covers 12 bases. With 5 bases clipped from V and 10 bases from J, the junction kept 6 bases outside the gene matches. The CDR3 runs to 15 residues. As DNA, the CDR3 is TGTGCCAGCAGTAGGGACAGGGGGCAAGGATCACCCCTCCACTTT. It translates to CASSRDRGQGSPLHF.

Many counts were recorded for this clonotype. This chain connects TRBV7-9 to TRBJ2-7; D remains unclear. The CDR3 length is 14 residues. CDR1 is SEHNR, CDR2 FQNEAQ, per germline (reference sequence). V gave up 5 bases and J gave up 3 bases, with 14 bases separating them. The CDR3 reads CASSPASGFYEQYF. The CDR3 DNA reads TGTGCCAGCAGCCCCGCCTCAGGATTCTACGAGCAGTACTTC. The variable domain in full, with the rest retrieved from reference TRBV7-9 and TRBJ2-7, is DTGVSQNPRHKITKRGQNVTFRCDPISEHNRLYWYRQTLGQGPEFLTYFQNEAQLEKSRLLSDRFSAERPKGSFSTLEIQRTEQGDSAMYLCASSPASGFYEQYFGPGTRLTVT.

This clonotype appeared many times. The rearrangement uses TRBV7-8 and TRBJ2-5, with TRBD2 matching 11 bases. Trimming at V came to 4 bases and at J to 9 bases, leaving 7 bases not matched to a gene. The CDR3 covers 14 residues. Germline V lookup: CDR1 SGHVS, CDR2 FQNEAQ. The CDR3 sequence is CASSSATSGSPQYF. The CDR3 DNA is TGTGCCAGCAGCTCCGCAACTAGCGGGAGTCCCCAGTACTTC.

To note about this clonotype: A read error may produce the germline difference seen at one junction end. The CDR3 nucleotides read TGTGCCAGCTCGCCACGGGGGGGGAGCACTGAAGCTTACTTT. Translating gives CASSPRGGSTEAYF. V and J are TRBV18 and TRBJ1-1, with D possibly being TRBD1 (5 bases). From germline, CDR1 is KGHSH and CDR2 LQKENI. This CDR3 spans 14 amino acids.

The sample holds many counts of this clonotype. The gene calls are TRBV30 and TRBJ2-2; D remains unclear. Germline-derived CDR1 and CDR2 are GTSNPN and SVGIG (reference sequence). V shed 6 bases and J shed 6 bases, with 14 bases lying between them. This CDR3 comprises 13 residues. The CDR3 nucleotides are TGTGCCTGCGACTTAATTGGCTCCGGGGAGCTGTTTTTT. It is translated as CACDLIGSGELFF. Drawing the rest from reference TRBV30 and TRBJ2-2, the complete variable domain is SQTIHQWPATLVQPVGSPLSLECTVEGTSNPNLYWYRQAAGRGLQLLFYSVGIGQISSEVPQNLSASRPQDRQFILSSKKLLLSDSGFYLCACDLIGSGELFFGEGSRLTVL.

The rearrangement joins TRBV6-2 or TRBV6-3 to TRBJ1-1; 7 bases align to TRBD1. Trimming took 5 bases from V and 5 from J; bases not matched to a gene: 8. This CDR3 has 14 amino acids. The germline V gene has CDR1 MNHEY and CDR2 SVGEGT. This CDR3 is CASSKTGSMTEAFF. CDR3 DNA: TGTGCCAGCAGTAAGACAGGGTCGATGACTGAAGCTTTCTTT.

This clonotype was detected many times. The gene calls are TRBV6-1 and TRBJ1-1; 9 bases agree with TRBD1. This CDR3 spans 16 amino acids. CDR1 is MNHNS, CDR2 SASEGT, per germline. Trimming removed 2 bases from V and 4 bases from J; junction bases left unmatched: 8. As DNA, the CDR3 is TGTGCCAGCAGTGAACGCCGACAGGGGGTTAGCACTGAAGCTTTCTTT. It encodes CASSERRQGVSTEAFF.

At least ten counts were recorded for this clonotype. The chain joins TRBV5-1 to TRBJ1-5, with D perhaps TRBD1 (5 bases). V was pared by 0 bases and J by 6 bases, with 13 bases between. The germline V gene has CDR1 SGHRS and CDR2 YFSETQ. This CDR3 has 15 residues. The CDR3 protein is CASSLGAGLGQPQHF. The CDR3 bases are TGCGCCAGCAGCTTGGGGGCAGGGCTAGGTCAGCCCCAGCATTTT.